What follows is one T cell receptor (beta chain) and its context. The target antigen is unknown. Cells classed as naive CD8+ T cells were CD45RO-CCR7+CD27+CD95-. This specimen belongs to a study of CXCR3-negative and CXCR3-positive naive CD8 T cells. Study-level points and caveats: CXCR3-expressing naive cells carried TRB CDR3s more hydrophobic than those of CXCR3-negative naive cells.

It was by 5' RACE with UMI labels that the TRB cDNA libraries were prepared. TCRdb re-called the 5' RACE reads and catalogs CDR3 proteins one per entry, DNA excluded. In total, the table holds 60,000 to 65,000 distinct CDR3 sequences. The sequenced material came from naive CXCR3+ CD8+ T cells from blood. The subset: CD45RO-CCR7+CD27+CD95- naive CD8+ T cells expressing CXCR3 (TNR3+). This clonotype originated in a human donor in good health. Some clones in this sample may be carry-over from other donors' samples.

The CDR3 is CASSQFKMEIGHF. The V call is TRBV28, the J call TRBJ1-5. Germline V gene lookup returns CDR1 MDHEN and CDR2 SYDVKM. This CDR3 is 13 amino acids long.